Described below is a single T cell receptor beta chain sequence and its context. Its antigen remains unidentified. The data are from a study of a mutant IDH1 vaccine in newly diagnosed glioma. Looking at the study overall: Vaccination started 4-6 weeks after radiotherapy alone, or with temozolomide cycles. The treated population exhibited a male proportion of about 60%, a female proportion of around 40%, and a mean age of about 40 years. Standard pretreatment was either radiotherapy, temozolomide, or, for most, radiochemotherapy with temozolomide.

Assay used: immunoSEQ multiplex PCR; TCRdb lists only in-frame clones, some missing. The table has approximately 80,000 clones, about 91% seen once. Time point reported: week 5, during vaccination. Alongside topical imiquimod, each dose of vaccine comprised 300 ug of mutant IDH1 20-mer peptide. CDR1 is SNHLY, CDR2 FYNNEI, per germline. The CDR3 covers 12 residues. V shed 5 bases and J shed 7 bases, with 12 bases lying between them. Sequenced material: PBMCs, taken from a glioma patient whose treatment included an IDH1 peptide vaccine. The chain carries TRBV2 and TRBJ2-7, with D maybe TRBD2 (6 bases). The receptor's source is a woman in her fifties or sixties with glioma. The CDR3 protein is CASSWDLGEQYF. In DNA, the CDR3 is TGTGCCAGCAGTTGGGACTTAGGGGAGCAGTACTTC.